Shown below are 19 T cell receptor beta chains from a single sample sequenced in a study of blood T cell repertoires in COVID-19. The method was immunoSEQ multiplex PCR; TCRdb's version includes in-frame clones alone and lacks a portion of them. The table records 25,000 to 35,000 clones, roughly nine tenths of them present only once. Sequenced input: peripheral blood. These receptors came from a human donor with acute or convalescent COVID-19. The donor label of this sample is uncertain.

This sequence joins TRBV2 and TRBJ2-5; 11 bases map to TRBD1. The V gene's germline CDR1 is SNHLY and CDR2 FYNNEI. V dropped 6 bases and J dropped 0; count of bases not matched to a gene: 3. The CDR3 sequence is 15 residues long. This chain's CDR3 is CASSRDRGDQETQYF. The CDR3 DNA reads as TGTGCCAGCAGCAGGGACAGGGGGGACCAAGAGACCCAGTACTTC.

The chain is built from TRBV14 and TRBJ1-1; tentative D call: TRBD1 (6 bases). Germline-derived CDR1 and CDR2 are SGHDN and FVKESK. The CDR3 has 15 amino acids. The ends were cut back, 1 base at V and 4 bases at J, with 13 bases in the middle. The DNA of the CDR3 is TGTGCCAGCAGCCAAGTGGGGGGGGCGCCCACTGAAGCTTTCTTT. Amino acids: CASSQVGGAPTEAFF. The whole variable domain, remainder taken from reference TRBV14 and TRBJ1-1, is EAGVTQFPSHSVIEKGQTVTLRCDPISGHDNLYWYRRVMGKEIKFLLHFVKESKQDESGMPNNRFLAERTGGTYSTLKVQPAELEDSGVYFCASSQVGGAPTEAFFGQGTRLTVV.

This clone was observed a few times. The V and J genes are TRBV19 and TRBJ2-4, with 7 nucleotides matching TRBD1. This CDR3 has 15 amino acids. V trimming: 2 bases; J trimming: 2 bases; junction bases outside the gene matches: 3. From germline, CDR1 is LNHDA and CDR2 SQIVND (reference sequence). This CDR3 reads CASSIRGRPKNIQYF. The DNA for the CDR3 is TGTGCCAGTAGTATAAGGGGGCGACCCAAAAACATTCAGTACTTC.

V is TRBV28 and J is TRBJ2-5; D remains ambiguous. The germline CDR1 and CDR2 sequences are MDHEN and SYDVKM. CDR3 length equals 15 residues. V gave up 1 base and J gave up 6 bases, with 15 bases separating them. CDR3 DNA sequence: TGTGCCAGCAGTTTATTAGGTAGGAGCGTCAAGACCCAGTACTTC. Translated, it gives CASSLLGRSVKTQYF.

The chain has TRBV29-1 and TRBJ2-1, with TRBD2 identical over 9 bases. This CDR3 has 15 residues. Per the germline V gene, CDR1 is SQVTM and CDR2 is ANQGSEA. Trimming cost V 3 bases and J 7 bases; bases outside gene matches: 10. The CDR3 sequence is CSVDLGLASPNEQFF. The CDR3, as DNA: TGCAGCGTTGATCTTGGACTAGCGTCCCCAAATGAGCAGTTCTTC.

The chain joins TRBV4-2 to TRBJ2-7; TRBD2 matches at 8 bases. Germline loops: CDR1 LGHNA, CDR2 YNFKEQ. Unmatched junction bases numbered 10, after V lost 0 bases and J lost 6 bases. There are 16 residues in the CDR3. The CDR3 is CASSQDSGTAFVEQYF. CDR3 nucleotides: TGTGCCAGCAGCCAAGATAGCGGGACCGCCTTCGTCGAGCAGTACTTC.

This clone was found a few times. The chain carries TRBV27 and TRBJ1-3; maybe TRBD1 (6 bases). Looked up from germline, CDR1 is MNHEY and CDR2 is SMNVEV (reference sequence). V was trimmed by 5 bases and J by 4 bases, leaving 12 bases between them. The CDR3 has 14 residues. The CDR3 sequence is CASSPSGQGNTIYF. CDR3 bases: TGTGCCAGCAGTCCGTCGGGACAAGGAAACACCATATATTTT.

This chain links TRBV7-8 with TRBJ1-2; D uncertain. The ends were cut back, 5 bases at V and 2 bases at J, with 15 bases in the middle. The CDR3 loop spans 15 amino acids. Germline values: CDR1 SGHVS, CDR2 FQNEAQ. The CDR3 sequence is CASSRGVGRNYGYTF. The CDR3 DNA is TGTGCCAGCAGCCGAGGCGTGGGCAGAAACTATGGCTACACCTTC.

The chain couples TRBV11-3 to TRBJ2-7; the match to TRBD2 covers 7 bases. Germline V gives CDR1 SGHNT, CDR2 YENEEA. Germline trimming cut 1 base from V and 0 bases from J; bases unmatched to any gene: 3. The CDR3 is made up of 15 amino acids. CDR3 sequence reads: CASSLGSSGSYEQYF. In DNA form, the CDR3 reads TGTGCCAGCAGCTTAGGTTCTAGCGGCTCCTACGAGCAGTACTTC.

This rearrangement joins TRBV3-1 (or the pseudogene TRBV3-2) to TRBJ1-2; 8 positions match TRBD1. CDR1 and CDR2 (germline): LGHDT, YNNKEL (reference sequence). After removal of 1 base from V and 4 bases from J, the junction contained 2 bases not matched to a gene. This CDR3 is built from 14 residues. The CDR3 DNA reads TGTGCCAGCAGCCAAGGACAGGGGATCTATGGCTACACCTTC. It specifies CASSQGQGIYGYTF.

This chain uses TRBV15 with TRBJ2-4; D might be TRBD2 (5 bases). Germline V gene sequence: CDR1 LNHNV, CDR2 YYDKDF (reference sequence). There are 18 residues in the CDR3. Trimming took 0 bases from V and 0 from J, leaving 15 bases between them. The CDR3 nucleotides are TGTGCCACCAGCAGAGAGCGGGTTACAGAATTAGCCAAAAACATTCAGTACTTC. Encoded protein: CATSRERVTELAKNIQYF. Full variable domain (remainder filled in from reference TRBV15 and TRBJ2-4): DAMVIQNPRYQVTQFGKPVTLSCSQTLNHNVMYWYQQKSSQAPKLLFHYYDKDFNNEADTPDNFQSRRPNTSFCFLDIRSPGLGDTAMYLCATSRERVTELAKNIQYFGAGTRLSVL.

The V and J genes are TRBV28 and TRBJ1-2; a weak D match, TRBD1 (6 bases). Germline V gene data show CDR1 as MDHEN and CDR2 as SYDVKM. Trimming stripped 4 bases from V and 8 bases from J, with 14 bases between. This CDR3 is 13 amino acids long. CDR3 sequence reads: CASSSRGPRGYTF. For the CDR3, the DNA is TGTGCCAGCAGTTCCAGGGGTCCGAGGGGCTACACCTTC.

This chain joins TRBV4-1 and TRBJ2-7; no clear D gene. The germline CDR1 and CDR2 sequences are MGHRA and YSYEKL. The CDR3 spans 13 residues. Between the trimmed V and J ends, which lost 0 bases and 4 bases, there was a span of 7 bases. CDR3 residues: CASSQDPRYEQYF. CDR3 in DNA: TGCGCCAGCAGCCAAGACCCCAGGTACGAGCAGTACTTC.

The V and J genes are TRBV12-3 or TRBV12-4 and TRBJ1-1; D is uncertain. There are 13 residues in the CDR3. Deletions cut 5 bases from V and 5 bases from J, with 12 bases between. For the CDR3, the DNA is TGTGCCAGCAGTCCGAGTTGGCGGACTGAAGCTTTCTTT. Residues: CASSPSWRTEAFF.

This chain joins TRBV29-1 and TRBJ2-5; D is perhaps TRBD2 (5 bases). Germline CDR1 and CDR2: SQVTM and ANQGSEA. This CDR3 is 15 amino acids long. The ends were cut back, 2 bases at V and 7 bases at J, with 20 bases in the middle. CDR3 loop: CSVEPPRTYGGTQYF. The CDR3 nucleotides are TGCAGCGTTGAACCCCCTAGGACGTACGGAGGGACCCAGTACTTC.

DNA of the CDR3: TGCGCCAGCAGCCCGGGACAGCTTGATGGCTACACCTTC. It codes for CASSPGQLDGYTF. The rearrangement joins TRBV5-1 to TRBJ1-2; 7 positions agree with TRBD1. CDR3 length equals 13 residues. With 4 bases clipped from V and 6 bases from J, the junction kept 6 bases outside the gene matches. Germline lookup yields CDR1 SGHRS and CDR2 YFSETQ. The full variable domain, rest sourced from reference TRBV5-1 and TRBJ1-2, is KAGVTQTPRYLIKTRGQQVTLSCSPISGHRSVSWYQQTPGQGLQFLFEYFSETQRNKGNFPGRFSGRQFSNSRSEMNVSTLELGDSALYLCASSPGQLDGYTFGSGTRLTVV.

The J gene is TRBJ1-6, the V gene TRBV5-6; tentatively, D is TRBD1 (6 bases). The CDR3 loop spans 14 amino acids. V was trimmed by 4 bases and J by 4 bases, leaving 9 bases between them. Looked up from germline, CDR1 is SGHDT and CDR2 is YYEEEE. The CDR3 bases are TGTGCCAGCAGCACGGGACATTATAATTCACCCCTCCACTTT. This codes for CASSTGHYNSPLHF.

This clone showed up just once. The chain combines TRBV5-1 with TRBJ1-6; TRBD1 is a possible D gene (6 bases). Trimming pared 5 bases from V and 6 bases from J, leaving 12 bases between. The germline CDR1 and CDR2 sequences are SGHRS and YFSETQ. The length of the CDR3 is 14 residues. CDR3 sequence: CASRQGFGNSPLHF. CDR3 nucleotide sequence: TGCGCCAGCAGACAGGGTTTTGGTAATTCACCCCTCCACTTT.

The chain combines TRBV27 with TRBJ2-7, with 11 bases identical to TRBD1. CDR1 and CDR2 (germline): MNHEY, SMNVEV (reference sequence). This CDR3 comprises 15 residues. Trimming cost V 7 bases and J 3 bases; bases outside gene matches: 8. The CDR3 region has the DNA TGTGCCAGCAAGAGGGACAGGGGGATTTTCTACGAGCAGTACTTC. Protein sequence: CASKRDRGIFYEQYF.